This T cell receptor beta chain was recorded in a study of CD4 T cells in relation to SARS-CoV-2 and coronaviruses. Study-level background: TCR beta CDR3s were sequenced after 10-day antigen culture of PBMCs. Shared crossreactive spike epitopes were mapped to their HLA restriction.

The repertoire was sequenced with immunoSEQ multiplex PCR; TCRdb's copy has only in-frame clones and lacks some. Here the sample spans over 40,000 clones, about 80% being singletons. Germline V CDR1 and CDR2: SNHLY, FYNNEI. V lost 5 bases and J lost 3, with 4 bases in between. The CDR3 has 11 residues. Naive or memory CD4+ cells were cultured 1:1 with T cell-depleted PBMCs plus CEF. Study-level findings and limits: Culture-expanded clones reflect memory recall rather than primary priming during culture.

Notes on this clone: The antigen remains unidentified.

The sample was naive CD4+ T cells from PBMCs, cultured in vitro. The subset is: naive CD4+ T cells isolated by negative enrichment. The TCR originated in an adult with COVID-19. The chain links TRBV2 to TRBJ2-5; D remains ambiguous. The CDR3 nucleotides are TGTGCCAGCAGTAGCAAAGAGACCCAGTACTTC. The encoded protein is CASSSKETQYF.